This T cell receptor beta chain was observed in a study of cytomegalovirus exposure and HLA in healthy donors (dated 2017 in TCRdb). For context, the study as a whole: The 550 to 750 repertoires of the first cohort and the 120 validation repertoires were produced on the same platform, according to a later analysis. The study aimed to test whether signatures of past pathogen exposure could be identified by cataloging public T cell receptors. A separate validation cohort of roughly 120 different subjects was used in addition to the approximately 670-subject first cohort. To predict cytomegalovirus infection status, the study brought together high-throughput TCR immunosequencing, statistical association of individual TCRs with disease status, and machine learning. Paper-wide results and their limitations: The authors suggested that the approach could potentially be generalized to other disease states and immunological phenotypes. In a later analysis, TCRs clustered in the first cohort were found to also tend to co-occur in the 130 or so validation repertoires, with about 93% of cluster scores above 0. A later analysis had no HLA typing for the validation cohort, so co-occurrence there was scored across all 120 repertoires. In the study, approximately 150 TCR beta chains were listed as associated with cytomegalovirus. In both the original and validation cohorts, the classifier was reported to diagnose cytomegalovirus status with high specificity and sensitivity. In vitro tests confirmed that a few of the cytomegalovirus-associated TCR beta chains recognize cytomegalovirus antigens. Across donors, most TCR sequences were observed very rarely, whereas some public TCRs were present in many individuals.

The junction shows trimming of 4 bases on V and 3 bases on J, and the gene matches do not reach 6 bases of it. The CDR3 measures 13 amino acids from cysteine to phenylalanine. The CDR3 DNA has 39 bases and is translated from base 1. CDR1 is given as SQVTM and CDR2 as ANQGSEA, both from the germline V gene. The library was produced with the immunoSEQ multiplex PCR assay. The paper's processing steps were these. A statistical classification framework was developed to diagnose cytomegalovirus status using the catalog of TCR beta chain sequences. TCRdb stores this immuneACCESS table with in-frame sequences only. Part of the clones is absent; in the studies checked, under half of the shortfall reflects unresolved V genes, and no reason is known for the rest. V and J calls and clone size follow that table, whereas D and trimming were derived from the DNA. The sample profile shows 230,000 or so clones; almost 90% of them were found once. The ten top clones hold roughly 2.8% of the sample.

The donors belonged to the validation cohort of approximately 130 subjects, which was separate from the roughly 700-subject first cohort. Remarks on this clone: What this receptor recognizes is not known. No base qualities exist here, and no much larger clone lies one base off it.

The source material was PBMCs. The origin of this receptor is a woman under 30 in good health and CMV-seronegative. The rearrangement combines TRBV29-1 with TRBJ2-7, and TRBD1 aligns with 7 junction nucleotides. The CDR3 has the sequence CSVGDSYFYEQYF. The base sequence is TGCAGCGTTGGGGACAGCTATTTCTACGAGCAGTACTTC.